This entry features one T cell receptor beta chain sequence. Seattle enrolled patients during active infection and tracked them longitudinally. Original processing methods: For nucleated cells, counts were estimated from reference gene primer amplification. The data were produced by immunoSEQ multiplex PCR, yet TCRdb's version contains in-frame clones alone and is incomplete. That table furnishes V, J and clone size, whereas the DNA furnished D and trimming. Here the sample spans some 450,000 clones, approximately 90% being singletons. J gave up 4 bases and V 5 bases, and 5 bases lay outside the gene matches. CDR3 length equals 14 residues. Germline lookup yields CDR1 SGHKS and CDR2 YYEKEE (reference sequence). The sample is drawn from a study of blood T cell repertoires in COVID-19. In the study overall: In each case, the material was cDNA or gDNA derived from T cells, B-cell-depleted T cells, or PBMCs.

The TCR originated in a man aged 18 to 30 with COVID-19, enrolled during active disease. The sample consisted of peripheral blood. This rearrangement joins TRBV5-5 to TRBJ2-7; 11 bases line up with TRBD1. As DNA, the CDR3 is TGTGCCAGCAGATCCGGGACAGGGGGGTACGAGCAGTACTTC. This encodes CASRSGTGGYEQYF.